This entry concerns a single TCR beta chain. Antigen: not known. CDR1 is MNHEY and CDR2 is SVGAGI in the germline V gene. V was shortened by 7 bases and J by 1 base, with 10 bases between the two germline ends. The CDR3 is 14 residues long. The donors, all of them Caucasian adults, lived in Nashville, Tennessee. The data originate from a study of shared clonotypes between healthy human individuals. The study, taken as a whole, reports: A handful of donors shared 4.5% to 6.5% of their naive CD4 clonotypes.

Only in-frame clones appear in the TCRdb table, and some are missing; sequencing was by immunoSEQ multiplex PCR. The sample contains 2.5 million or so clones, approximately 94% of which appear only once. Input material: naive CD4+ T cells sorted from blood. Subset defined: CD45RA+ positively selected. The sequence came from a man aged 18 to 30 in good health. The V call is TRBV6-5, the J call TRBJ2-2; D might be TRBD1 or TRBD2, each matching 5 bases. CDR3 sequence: CASKGTMNTGELFF. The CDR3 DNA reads TGTGCCAGCAAAGGGACCATGAACACCGGGGAGCTGTTTTTT.